This T cell receptor beta chain was captured in a study of T cell responses to AZD1222 COVID-19 vaccine. This CDR3 is built from 17 residues. Profiled with immunoSEQ multiplex PCR; TCRdb holds only in-frame clones, not every one. Of under 200,000 clones in the sample, about nine tenths were seen once. V gene TRBV21-1 combines with J gene TRBJ2-1; TRBD1, the D gene given by the table, was not confirmed from the DNA. TRBV21-1 is a pseudogene locus. This clonotype originated in an adult in good health. Sequencing was performed on peripheral blood, taken on day 0 of AZD1222 vaccination. This CDR3 reads CASRNYRGRGYYNEQFF. CDR3 nucleotides: TGTGCCAGCAGGAATTACAGGGGGCGCGGATATTACAATGAGCAGTTCTTC.